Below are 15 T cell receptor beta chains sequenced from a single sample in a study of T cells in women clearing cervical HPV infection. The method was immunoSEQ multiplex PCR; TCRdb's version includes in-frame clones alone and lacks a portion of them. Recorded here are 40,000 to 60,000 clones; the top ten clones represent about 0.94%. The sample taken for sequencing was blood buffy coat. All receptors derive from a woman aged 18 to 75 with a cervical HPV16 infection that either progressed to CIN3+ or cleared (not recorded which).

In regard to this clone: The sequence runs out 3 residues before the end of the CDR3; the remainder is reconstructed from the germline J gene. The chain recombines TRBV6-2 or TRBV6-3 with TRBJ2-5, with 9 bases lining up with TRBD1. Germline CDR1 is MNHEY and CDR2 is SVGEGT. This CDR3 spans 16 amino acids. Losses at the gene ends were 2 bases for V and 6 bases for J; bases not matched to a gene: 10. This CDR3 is CASSYVGDRVSKTQYF. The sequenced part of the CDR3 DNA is TGTGCCAGCAGTTACGTTGGGGACAGGGTATCGAAGACC.

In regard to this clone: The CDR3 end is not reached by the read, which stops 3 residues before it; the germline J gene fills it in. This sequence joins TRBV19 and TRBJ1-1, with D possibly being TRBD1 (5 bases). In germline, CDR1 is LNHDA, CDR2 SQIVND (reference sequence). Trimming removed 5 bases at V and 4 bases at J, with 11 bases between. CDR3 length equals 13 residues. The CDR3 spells CASSPRGGTEAFF. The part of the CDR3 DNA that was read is TGTGCCAGTAGTCCGCGGGGCGGCACTGAA.

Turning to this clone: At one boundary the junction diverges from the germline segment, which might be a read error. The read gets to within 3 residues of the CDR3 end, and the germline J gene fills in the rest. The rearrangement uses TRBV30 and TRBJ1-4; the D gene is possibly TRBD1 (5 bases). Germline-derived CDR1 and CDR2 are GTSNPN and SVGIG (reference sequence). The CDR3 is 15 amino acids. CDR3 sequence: CAWSSFTGNLERLFF. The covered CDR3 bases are TGTGCCTGGAGTTCTTTCACAGGAAATTTGGAAAGA.

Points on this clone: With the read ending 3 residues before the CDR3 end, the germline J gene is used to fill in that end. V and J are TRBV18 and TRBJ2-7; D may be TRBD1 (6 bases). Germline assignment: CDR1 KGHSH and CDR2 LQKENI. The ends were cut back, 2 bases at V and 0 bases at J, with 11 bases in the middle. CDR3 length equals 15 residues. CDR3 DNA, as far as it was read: TGTGCCAGCTCACCAAAGGACAGAGTCTCCTACGAG. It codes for CASSPKDRVSYE. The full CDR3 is CASSPKDRVSYEQYF.

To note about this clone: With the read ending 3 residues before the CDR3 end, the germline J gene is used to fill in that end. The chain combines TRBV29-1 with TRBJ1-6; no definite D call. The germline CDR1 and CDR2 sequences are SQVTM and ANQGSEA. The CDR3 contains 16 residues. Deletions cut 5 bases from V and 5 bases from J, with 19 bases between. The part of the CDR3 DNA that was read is TGCAGCGTTAAATTCAGACGACTGGCTAATAATTCACCC. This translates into CSVKFRRLANNSP. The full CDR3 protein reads CSVKFRRLANNSPLHF.

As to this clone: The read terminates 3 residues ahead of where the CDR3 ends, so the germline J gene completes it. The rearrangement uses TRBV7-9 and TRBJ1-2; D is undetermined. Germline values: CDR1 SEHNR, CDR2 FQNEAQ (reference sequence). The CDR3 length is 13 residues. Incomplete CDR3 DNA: TGTGCCAGCAGCTCCCTGGGCACAGATACC. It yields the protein CASSSLGTDT. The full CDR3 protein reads CASSSLGTDTYTF.

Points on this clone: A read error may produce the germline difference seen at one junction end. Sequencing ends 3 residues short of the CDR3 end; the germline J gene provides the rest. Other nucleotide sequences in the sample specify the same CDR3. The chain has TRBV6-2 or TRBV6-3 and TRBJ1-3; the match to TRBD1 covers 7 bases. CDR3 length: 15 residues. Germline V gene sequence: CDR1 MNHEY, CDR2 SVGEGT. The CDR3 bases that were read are TGTGCCAGCAGTTACTCCTGGGACAGCGGAAACACG. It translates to CASSYSWDSGNT. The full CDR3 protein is CASSYSWDSGNTIYF.

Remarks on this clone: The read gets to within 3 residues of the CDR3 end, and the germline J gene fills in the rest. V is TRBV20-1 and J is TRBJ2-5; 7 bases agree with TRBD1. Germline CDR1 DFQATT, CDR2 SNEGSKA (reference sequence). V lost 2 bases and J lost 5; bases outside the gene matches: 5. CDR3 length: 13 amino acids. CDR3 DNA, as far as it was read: TGCAGTGCTAGAAACACGGGACAGGAGACC. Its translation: CSARNTGQET. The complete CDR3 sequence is CSARNTGQETQYF.

Incomplete CDR3 DNA: TGTGCCAGTAGAGGGTCCCACACTGAA. This encodes CASRGSHTE. The full CDR3 protein is CASRGSHTEAFF. The chain links TRBV19 to TRBJ1-1; D unclear. The read terminates 3 residues ahead of where the CDR3 ends, so the germline J gene completes it. Trimming took 6 bases from V and 3 from J, leaving 8 bases between them. The CDR3 sequence is 12 residues long. Per germline, CDR1 LNHDA and CDR2 SQIVND (reference sequence). Full variable domain (outside the CDR3, taken from reference TRBV19 and TRBJ1-1): DGGITQSPKYLFRKEGQNVTLSCEQNLNHDAMYWYRQDPGQGLRLIYYSQIVNDFQKGDIAEGYSVSREKKESFPLTVTSAQKNPTAFYLCASRGSHTEAFFGQGTRLTVV.

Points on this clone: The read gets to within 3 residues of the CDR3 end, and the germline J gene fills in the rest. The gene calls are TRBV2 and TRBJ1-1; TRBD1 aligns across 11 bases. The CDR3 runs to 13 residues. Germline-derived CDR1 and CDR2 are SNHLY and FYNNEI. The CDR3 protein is CASSAWTGGEAFF. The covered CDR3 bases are TGTGCCAGCAGTGCCTGGACAGGGGGCGAA.

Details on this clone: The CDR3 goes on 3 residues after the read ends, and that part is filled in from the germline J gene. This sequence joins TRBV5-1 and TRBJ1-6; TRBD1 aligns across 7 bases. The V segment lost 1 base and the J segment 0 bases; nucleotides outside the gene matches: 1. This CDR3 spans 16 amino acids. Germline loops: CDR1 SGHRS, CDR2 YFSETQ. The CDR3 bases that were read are TGCGCCAGCAGCTTGAGGGACAGCTCCTATAATTCACCC. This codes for CASSLRDSSYNSP. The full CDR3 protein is CASSLRDSSYNSPLHF.

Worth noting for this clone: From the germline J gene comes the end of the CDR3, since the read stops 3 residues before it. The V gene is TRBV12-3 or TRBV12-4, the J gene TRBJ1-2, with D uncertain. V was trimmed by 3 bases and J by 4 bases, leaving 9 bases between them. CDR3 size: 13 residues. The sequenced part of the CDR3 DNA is TGTGCCAGCAGTTTGGGCGGGAGCTATGGC. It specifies CASSLGGSYG. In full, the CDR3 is CASSLGGSYGYTF.

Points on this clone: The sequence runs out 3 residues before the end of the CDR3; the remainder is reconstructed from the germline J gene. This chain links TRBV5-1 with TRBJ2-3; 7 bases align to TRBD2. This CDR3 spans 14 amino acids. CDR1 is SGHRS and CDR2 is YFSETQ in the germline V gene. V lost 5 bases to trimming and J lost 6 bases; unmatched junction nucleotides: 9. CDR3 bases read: TGCGCCAGCAGTCAAGGTCGGGGGGATGATACG. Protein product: CASSQGRGDDT. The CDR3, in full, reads CASSQGRGDDTQYF. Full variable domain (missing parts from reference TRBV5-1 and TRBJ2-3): KAGVTQTPRYLIKTRGQQVTLSCSPISGHRSVSWYQQTPGQGLQFLFEYFSETQRNKGNFPGRFSGRQFSNSRSEMNVSTLELGDSALYLCASSQGRGDDTQYFGPGTRLTVL.

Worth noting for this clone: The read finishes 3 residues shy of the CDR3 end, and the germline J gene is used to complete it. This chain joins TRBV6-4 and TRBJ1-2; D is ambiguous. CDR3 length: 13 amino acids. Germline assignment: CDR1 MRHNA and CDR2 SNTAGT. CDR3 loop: CASSESNSGDYTF. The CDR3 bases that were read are TGTGCCAGCAGTGAATCGAACAGCGGTGAC.

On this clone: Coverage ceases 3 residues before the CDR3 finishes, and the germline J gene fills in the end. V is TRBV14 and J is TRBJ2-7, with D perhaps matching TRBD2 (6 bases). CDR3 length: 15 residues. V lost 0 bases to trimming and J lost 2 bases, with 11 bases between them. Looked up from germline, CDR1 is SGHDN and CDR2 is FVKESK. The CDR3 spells CASSQDLKRAYEQYF. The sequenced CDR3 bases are TGTGCCAGCAGCCAAGATCTGAAGCGGGCCTACGAG. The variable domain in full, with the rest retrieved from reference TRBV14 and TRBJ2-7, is EAGVTQFPSHSVIEKGQTVTLRCDPISGHDNLYWYRRVMGKEIKFLLHFVKESKQDESGMPNNRFLAERTGGTYSTLKVQPAELEDSGVYFCASSQDLKRAYEQYFGPGTRLTVT.